Listed below are T cell receptor beta chains from one sample, sequenced in a study of control samples from healthy donors and cancer patients. Data came from immunoSEQ multiplex PCR; TCRdb stores just in-frame clones and leaves some out. The top ten hold approximately 3.2% of the sample, which has around 130,000 clones, around nine tenths seen once. What was sequenced was blood. These receptors all stem from a man aged 50 to 60 in good health. CDR3s include the opening cysteine and the closing phenylalanine or tryptophan. Fields, in order: V gene, J gene, clone size, D gene, CDR3 DNA, CDR3 protein. D genes are given only for firm matches. Clone size is stated in some rows and not others, as once, few, many or a class when expanded.

>TRBV5-1|TRBJ2-3|NA|NA
TGCGCCAGCAGCTTGGCCGGGACAGATACGCAGTATTTT
CASSLAGTDTQYF
>TRBV7-3|TRBJ2-1|few|NA
TGTGCCAGCAGCTTAAGGGGCACGACGGACTACAATGAGCAGTTCTTC
CASSLRGTTDYNEQFF
>TRBV18|TRBJ1-6|NA|NA
TGTGCCAGCTCACCACCGTCCAAGGACTCCTATAATTCACCCCTCCACTTT
CASSPPSKDSYNSPLHF
>TRBV7-8|TRBJ2-1|few|NA
TGTGCCAGCAGCTTGGGGAGGAGAGGTGAGTTCTTC
CASSLGRRGEFF
>TRBV10-1|TRBJ1-3|once|NA
TGCGCCAGCAGTGAGTCGGGGGACACCATATATTTT
CASSESGDTIYF
>TRBV30|TRBJ1-1|NA|NA
TGTGCCTGGAGTGTAAGGCAAGGGGACCTTGAAGCTTTCTTT
CAWSVRQGDLEAFF
>TRBV27|TRBJ1-2|NA|NA
TGTGCCAGCAGCCCTGTCGGACCGAAGTGGGGCTACACCTTC
CASSPVGPKWGYTF
>TRBV20-1|TRBJ1-1|NA|NA
TGCAGTGCTAAGGGGCGGGAAGCTTTCTTT
CSAKGREAFF
>TRBV13|TRBJ2-7|once|NA
TGTGCCAGCAGCTTCGGCAGACTTTCCTACGAGCAGTACTTC
CASSFGRLSYEQYF
>TRBV5-1|TRBJ1-2|NA|TRBD1
TGCGCCAGCAGCCCTTTGAAGAAGGGGGCCTATGGCTACACCTTC
CASSPLKKGAYGYTF
>TRBV7-8|TRBJ2-2|NA|NA
TGTGCCAGCAGCTTGGTGGGACTCAGTGAAGGGACCGGGGAGCTGTTTTTT
CASSLVGLSEGTGELFF
>TRBV6-5|TRBJ2-7|NA|TRBD1
TGTGCCAGCAGTTACTCGACAGGGGGGGAGCAGTACTTC
CASSYSTGGEQYF
>TRBV5-1|TRBJ2-2|NA|NA
TGCGCCAGCAGCCCAGGGACATTAAACACCGGGGAGCTGTTTTTT
CASSPGTLNTGELFF
>TRBV20-1|TRBJ2-7|few|TRBD1
TGCAGTGCTAGTGACAGGGGGGGCTACGAGCAGTACTTC
CSASDRGGYEQYF
>TRBV19|TRBJ1-2|NA|NA
TGTGCCAGTAGTAGAGGCGAGATTAACTATGGCTACACCTTC
CASSRGEINYGYTF
>TRBV5-1|TRBJ1-1|few|NA
TGCGCCAGCAGCCGGGGGACAACTAACACTGAAGCTTTCTTT
CASSRGTTNTEAFF
>TRBV9|TRBJ1-6|NA|TRBD1
TGTGCCAGCACCCTGGGACAGTATGATTCACCCCTCCACTTT
CASTLGQYDSPLHF
>TRBV10-1|TRBJ2-2|once|NA
TGCGCCAGCGGACAACTGAACACCGGGGAGCTGTTTTTT
CASGQLNTGELFF
>TRBV11-2|TRBJ2-7|few|NA
TGTGCCAGCAGCCTCTACTCAGACCCGGGGGCCTACGAGCAGTACTTC
CASSLYSDPGAYEQYF
>TRBV7-9|TRBJ1-1|once|NA
TGTGCCAGCAGCTTAAAAGCAGGGCTAGTATCTGAAGCTTTCTTT
CASSLKAGLVSEAFF
>TRBV7-9|TRBJ2-5|NA|NA
TGTGCCAGCAGCTTAGCGGCGGAGGAGACCCAGTACTTC
CASSLAAEETQYF
>TRBV4-1|TRBJ2-5|NA|NA
TGCGCCAGCAGCCACCCACAGGGTTCGGAAGAGACCCAGTACTTC
CASSHPQGSEETQYF
>TRBV28|TRBJ2-7|once|TRBD2
TGTGCCAGCAGTTTGGGGGGGTATAAGTCTCCCCACGAGCAGTACTTC
CASSLGGYKSPHEQYF
>TRBV19|TRBJ1-5|once|NA
TGTGCCAGTAGTATAGACGCCCAGATAGCCTCTTATAGCAATCAGCCCCAGCATTTT
CASSIDAQIASYSNQPQHF
>TRBV12-5|TRBJ2-7|NA|NA
TGTGCTAGTGGTGACAGAGCCCCTTCGGAGCAGTACTTC
CASGDRAPSEQYF
>TRBV2|TRBJ1-2|NA|NA
TGTGCCAGCAGAGCACAGGGAGCTAACTATGGCTACACCTTC
CASRAQGANYGYTF
>TRBV14|TRBJ2-3|once|NA
TGTGCCAGCAGCCACAATTCGGCAGATACGCAGTATTTT
CASSHNSADTQYF
>TRBV4-1|TRBJ2-7|NA|TRBD1
TGCGCCAGCAGCCCCGGGACAGACTACGAGCAGTACTTC
CASSPGTDYEQYF
>TRBV20-1|TRBJ1-1|NA|TRBD1
TGCAGTGCTAGTGGACAGGTATATTTACCTATGAACACTGAAGCTTTCTTT
CSASGQVYLPMNTEAFF
>TRBV10-3|TRBJ2-3|NA|TRBD1
TGTGCCATCAGTGATGACGCGAGGGGGCGGATAGATACGCAGTATTTT
CAISDDARGRIDTQYF
>TRBV7-9|TRBJ1-3|NA|NA
TGTGCCAGCAGCCCCCGGGGGAAAGAGACCATATATTTT
CASSPRGKETIYF
>TRBV6-2/TRBV6-3|TRBJ1-1|NA|TRBD1
TGTGCCAGCACCCCGACAGGGATGAACACTGAAGCTTTCTTT
CASTPTGMNTEAFF
>TRBV30|TRBJ2-1|NA|NA
TGTGCCTGGAGTGCACTGGGGAATGAGCAGTTCTTC
CAWSALGNEQFF
>TRBV28|TRBJ2-7|NA|NA
TGTGCCAGCAGTTCCGCCTGGGGAGAAGGCTACGAGCAGTACTTC
CASSSAWGEGYEQYF
>TRBV5-6|TRBJ2-3|NA|TRBD2
TGTGCCAGCAGCTTGGAGCGGGGCCTACAAACAGATACGCAGTATTTT
CASSLERGLQTDTQYF
>TRBV2|TRBJ2-7|NA|TRBD1
TGTGCCAGCAGATCAGGGACAGGGAGCTCCTACGAGCAGTACTTC
CASRSGTGSSYEQYF
>TRBV25-1|TRBJ2-1|NA|TRBD2
TGTGCCAGCCAAAGAGCGGGGATAGACAATGAGCAGTTCTTC
CASQRAGIDNEQFF
>TRBV9|TRBJ2-2|NA|TRBD1
TGTGCCAGCAGACCGACAGGGACCGGGGAGCTGTTTTTT
CASRPTGTGELFF
>TRBV15|TRBJ1-5|NA|NA
TGTGCCACCAGCAGAGGAGTGTCCAATCAGCCCCAGCATTTT
CATSRGVSNQPQHF
>TRBV19|TRBJ1-5|NA|NA
TGTGCCAGTAGTAGAGCCGGACCACCTCCCAATCAGCCCCAGCATTTT
CASSRAGPPPNQPQHF
>TRBV11-3|TRBJ1-1|NA|NA
TGTGCCAGCAGCCCCCTACGCGGAGCACTGAACACTGAAGCTTTCTTT
CASSPLRGALNTEAFF
>TRBV28|TRBJ1-4|few|NA
TGTGCCAGCGCGGATCCTAATGAAAAACTGTTTTTT
CASADPNEKLFF
>TRBV9|TRBJ1-5|NA|NA
TGTGCCAGCAGCTCTTGGGGTGGACAGCCCCAGCATTTT
CASSSWGGQPQHF